Detailed here is one T cell receptor (beta chain). The germline V gene encodes CDR1 LGHNT and CDR2 FRNRAP. Trimming took off 4 bases at V and 3 bases at J, with 12 bases between the two ends. This CDR3 is 15 amino acids long. The entry originates in a study of OX40 agonist ivuxolimab in advanced cancers. Using immunoSEQ multiplex PCR, the repertoire was profiled, and TCRdb retains in-frame clones only, with some absent. This sample has about 60,000 clones, with about 88% found just once. J is TRBJ2-2 and V is TRBV12-5; no reliable D call. The specimen was CD4+ or CD8+ T cells sorted from blood, collected in a trial of the OX40 agonist ivuxolimab. The sequence was collected from an adult with an advanced solid tumor such as melanoma, head and neck, liver or kidney cancer. In nucleotides, the CDR3 is TGTGCTAGTGGTTGGAGCATCCCCGACACCGGGGAGCTGTTTTTT. This codes for CASGWSIPDTGELFF.